The 29 T cell receptor beta chains in this list originate from one sample, sequenced in a study of blood T cell repertoires in COVID-19. Profiling relied on immunoSEQ multiplex PCR, and the TCRdb table lists in-frame clones only, not all of them. Counted here are roughly 230,000 clones, around 90% occurring once; the ten biggest clones make up around 0.67%. Specimen: peripheral blood. Receptors were obtained from a human donor in a cohort sampled during active COVID-19.

The V and J genes are TRBV19 and TRBJ2-3; D assignment may be TRBD1 or TRBD2 (9 bases each). The germline gives CDR1 LNHDA, CDR2 SQIVND (reference sequence). This CDR3 is built from 20 residues. Deletions cut 5 bases from V and 9 bases from J, with 36 bases between. Here the CDR3 reads CASSARRTGVFIAGVGTQYF. In DNA form, the CDR3 reads TGTGCCAGTAGTGCCCGACGGACAGGGGTATTTATAGCGGGAGTGGGGACGCAGTATTTT. Full variable domain (remainder filled in from reference TRBV19 and TRBJ2-3): DGGITQSPKYLFRKEGQNVTLSCEQNLNHDAMYWYRQDPGQGLRLIYYSQIVNDFQKGDIAEGYSVSREKKESFPLTVTSAQKNPTAFYLCASSARRTGVFIAGVGTQYFGPGTRLTVL.

The V gene is TRBV13, the J gene TRBJ2-7; TRBD2 aligns across 9 bases. From germline, CDR1 is PRHDT and CDR2 FYEKMQ (reference sequence). Unmatched junction bases numbered 5, after V lost 6 bases and J lost 2 bases. The CDR3 runs to 14 residues. The chain's CDR3 is CASRPSGGTYEQYF. The CDR3 DNA follows: TGTGCCAGCAGACCCAGCGGGGGGACCTACGAGCAGTACTTC.

The chain carries TRBV6-2 or TRBV6-3 and TRBJ1-2, with 8 positions matching TRBD1. Germline V gene lookup returns CDR1 MNHEY and CDR2 SVGEGT. The V gene end was trimmed by 6 bases and the J gene end by 7 bases; junction bases not matched to a gene: 7. The CDR3 has 13 amino acids. The CDR3 coding sequence is TGTGCCAGCAGCTTAACAGGGGGAGGTGGCTACACCTTC. Amino acid sequence: CASSLTGGGGYTF.

The genes are TRBV12-5 and TRBJ2-5; 7 positions match TRBD2. CDR1 and CDR2 from the germline V gene are LGHNT and FRNRAP. V trimming: 6 bases; J trimming: 1 base; junction bases outside the gene matches: 2. The CDR3 length is 13 residues. The CDR3 DNA reads as TGTGCTAGTGGCCCTAGCGGCCAAGAGACCCAGTACTTC. Translating it yields CASGPSGQETQYF.

The chain couples TRBV6-5 to TRBJ2-7, with 9 bases fitting TRBD2. CDR3 size: 16 residues. CDR1 is MNHEY, CDR2 SVGAGI, per germline. The V and J ends lost 0 bases and 2 bases, in that order; junction bases with no gene match: 5. CDR3 residues: CASSYSGTSIPYEQYF. Here the CDR3 DNA reads TGTGCCAGCAGTTACTCTGGGACTAGCATACCCTACGAGCAGTACTTC.

This chain uses TRBV19 with TRBJ2-1; possible D gene TRBD2, 6 bases. Germline lookup yields CDR1 LNHDA and CDR2 SQIVND (reference sequence). This CDR3 is 16 amino acids long. Trimming shortened V by 8 bases and J by 5 bases, and 22 bases separated the two germline ends. The CDR3 sequence: CASSIRLGVQDNEQFF. The CDR3 DNA sequence: TGTGCCAGTTCAATTAGACTAGGGGTACAGGACAATGAGCAGTTCTTC.

V and J are TRBV3-1 (or the pseudogene TRBV3-2) and TRBJ2-7; D is possibly TRBD1 (6 bases). V was pared by 4 bases and J by 5 bases, with 18 bases between. CDR1 and CDR2 from the germline V gene are LGHDT and YNNKEL (reference sequence). The CDR3 consists of 15 residues. CDR3 sequence reads: CASSPLGAQLDEQYF. DNA of the CDR3: TGTGCCAGCAGCCCCCTGGGGGCCCAACTCGACGAGCAGTACTTC.

The V gene is TRBV4-1, the J gene TRBJ2-7; maybe TRBD2 (6 bases). V was pared by 1 base and J by 0 bases, with 16 bases between. Germline lookup yields CDR1 MGHRA and CDR2 YSYEKL. The CDR3 has 17 residues. Here the CDR3 reads CASSQVSPGGRSYEQYF. Written as DNA, the CDR3 is TGCGCCAGCAGCCAAGTCTCCCCCGGAGGGCGCTCCTACGAGCAGTACTTC.

The chain links TRBV15 to TRBJ2-5; D not resolved. Germline values: CDR1 LNHNV, CDR2 YYDKDF (reference sequence). Trimming removed 0 bases from V and 7 bases from J, with 6 bases in between. This CDR3 region has 12 residues. CDR3 amino acids: CATSRDRVTQYF. CDR3 DNA sequence: TGTGCCACCAGCAGAGACCGGGTGACCCAGTACTTC.

In its sample, this clone was seen once. CDR3 loop: CASSLMAPGLAYEQYF. In nucleotides, the CDR3 is TGTGCCAGCAGCTTAATGGCGCCGGGACTAGCTTACGAGCAGTACTTC. The V call is TRBV11-2, the J call TRBJ2-7; TRBD2 matches 9 bases. The CDR3 loop spans 16 amino acids. The germline V gene has CDR1 SGHAT and CDR2 FQNNGV. Trimming at V came to 2 bases and at J to 4 bases, leaving 9 bases not matched to a gene.

V gene TRBV4-2 combines with J gene TRBJ1-3, with D maybe TRBD1 (5 bases). Germline lookup yields CDR1 LGHNA and CDR2 YNFKEQ. Trimming took 0 bases from V and 2 from J, leaving 11 bases between them. CDR3 length equals 16 residues. CDR3 DNA sequence: TGTGCCAGCAGCCAAGAGTCAACAGGTACTGGAAACACCATATATTTT. It specifies CASSQESTGTGNTIYF.

V gene TRBV30 combines with J gene TRBJ1-1; D gene uncertain. The CDR3 is made up of 13 amino acids. Between the trimmed V and J ends, which lost 2 bases and 4 bases, there was a span of 11 bases. Looked up from germline, CDR1 is GTSNPN and CDR2 is SVGIG (reference sequence). CDR3 region: CAWSLTRVTEAFF. In DNA form, the CDR3 reads TGTGCCTGGAGTCTGACCCGGGTCACTGAAGCTTTCTTT.

The chain links TRBV7-9 to TRBJ2-7, with D unclear. Germline V gene sequence: CDR1 SEHNR, CDR2 FQNEAQ (reference sequence). The CDR3 is made up of 11 amino acids. V was cut by 3 bases and J by 5 bases, with 5 bases left in between. The CDR3 DNA is TGTGCCAGCAGCTTCGCGGACGAGCAGTACTTC. Encoded protein: CASSFADEQYF.

The chain carries TRBV7-2 and TRBJ1-5, with TRBD1 matching 8 bases. The CDR3 runs to 14 residues. Germline lookup yields CDR1 SGHTA and CDR2 FQGNSA. J gave up 7 bases and V 5 bases, and 7 bases lay outside the gene matches. Written as DNA, the CDR3 is TGTGCCAGCAGCAAGGGACAGGCGGGGCAGCCCCAGCATTTT. Its translation is CASSKGQAGQPQHF.

This sequence joins TRBV15 and TRBJ2-2; 7 bases match TRBD1. The CDR3 totals 14 residues. Unmatched junction bases numbered 5, after V lost 6 bases and J lost 4 bases. Germline lookup yields CDR1 LNHNV and CDR2 YYDKDF (reference sequence). CDR3 nucleotides: TGTGCCACCAGGAGAAGGGGGCTCACCGGGGAGCTGTTTTTT. Its translation is CATRRRGLTGELFF.

This clone appeared a single time. The chain employs TRBV18 and TRBJ1-2; D gene uncertain. Germline CDR1 reads KGHSH; CDR2 reads LQKENI. V was cut by 0 bases and J by 7 bases, with 6 bases left in between. The CDR3 sequence is 12 residues long. CDR3 in amino acids: CASSPPTGGYTF. CDR3 DNA sequence: TGTGCCAGCTCACCACCGACGGGTGGCTACACCTTC.

This chain connects TRBV19 to TRBJ1-5, with 9 bases aligning to TRBD1. V trimming: 6 bases; J trimming: 3 bases; junction bases outside the gene matches: 6. Looked up from germline, CDR1 is LNHDA and CDR2 is SQIVND (reference sequence). The CDR3 loop spans 15 amino acids. CDR3 amino acids: CASSRDREPNQPQHF. CDR3 nucleotides: TGTGCCAGTAGCCGGGACAGGGAGCCCAATCAGCCCCAGCATTTT.

The table lists this clone with a few counts. The chain recombines TRBV4-3 with TRBJ1-5, with D unclear. Looked up from germline, CDR1 is LGHNA and CDR2 is YSLEER. V dropped 2 bases and J dropped 1 base, with 3 bases sitting between them. The CDR3 has 13 amino acids. For the CDR3, the DNA is TGCGCCAGCAGCCAACCGAGCAATCAGCCCCAGCATTTT. Amino acid sequence: CASSQPSNQPQHF.

The chain has TRBV6-2 or TRBV6-3 and TRBJ1-1; the D is unclear. Between the trimmed V and J ends, which lost 2 bases and 1 base, there was a span of 17 bases. There are 17 residues in the CDR3. The germline V gene has CDR1 MNHEY and CDR2 SVGEGT. The CDR3 DNA reads TGTGCCAGCAGTTACGGTTCGCACCTTGGGCAGAACACTGAAGCTTTCTTT. Its protein is CASSYGSHLGQNTEAFF.

With regard to this clone: Mismatch with germline at one junction end may stem from a read error. The V and J genes are TRBV5-4 and TRBJ1-2; 8 nucleotides agree with TRBD1. CDR3 length: 11 residues. Germline CDR1 reads SGHNT; CDR2 reads YYREEE (reference sequence). The CDR3 sequence: CASSSPDRAYF. CDR3 coding DNA: TGTGCCAGCAGCAGCCCGGACAGGGCTTACTTC.

This rearrangement joins TRBV20-1 to TRBJ1-1; TRBD1 is a possible D gene (6 bases). Germline CDR1 DFQATT, CDR2 SNEGSKA (reference sequence). There are 10 residues in the CDR3. The V end lost 6 bases, the J end lost 5 bases, and 7 bases lay between the germline ends. The CDR3 nucleotides read TGCAGTGCGGGGACAACTGAAGCTTTCTTT. It translates to CSAGTTEAFF.

The chain employs TRBV11-2 and TRBJ1-2, with D tentatively TRBD1 (6 bases). Germline V gives CDR1 SGHAT, CDR2 FQNNGV. Deletions cut 5 bases from V and 8 bases from J, with 9 bases between. The CDR3 totals 11 residues. CDR3 nucleotide sequence: TGTGCCAGCAGCCGCGGGGGCGGCTACACCTTC. It yields the protein CASSRGGGYTF.

The chain is built from TRBV10-3 and TRBJ2-2, with 10 positions matching TRBD1. The V gene end was trimmed by 6 bases and the J gene end by 5 bases; junction bases not matched to a gene: 12. The CDR3 extends over 17 amino acids. Germline V gives CDR1 ENHRY, CDR2 SYGVKD. This CDR3 reads CAIRAGLGTGETGELFF. Written as DNA, the CDR3 is TGTGCCATCAGGGCAGGGCTCGGGACAGGGGAAACCGGGGAGCTGTTTTTT.

This clone has more than one count but fewer than ten. At the DNA level, this CDR3 is encoded by other sequences in the same sample as well. The chain links TRBV6-5 to TRBJ2-7, with 10 bases identical to TRBD1. Trimming cost V 5 bases and J 3 bases; bases outside gene matches: 4. Germline-derived CDR1 and CDR2 are MNHEY and SVGAGI. The CDR3 has 14 residues. CDR3 region: CASSRTGGSYEQYF. CDR3 DNA: TGTGCCAGCAGTAGGACAGGGGGTAGCTACGAGCAGTACTTC.

CDR3 in amino acids: CAGKGDEKLFF. The CDR3 DNA follows: TGTGCCGGAAAAGGGGATGAAAAACTGTTTTTT. The chain has TRBV30 and TRBJ1-4; TRBD1 might be the D (5 bases). CDR3 size: 11 residues. Deletions cut 8 bases from V and 6 bases from J, with 10 bases between. From germline, CDR1 is GTSNPN and CDR2 SVGIG (reference sequence).

The V gene is TRBV5-8, the J gene TRBJ1-5; 8 nucleotides align to TRBD1. CDR3 length: 15 amino acids. The junction had 9 bases not matched to a gene; V was cut back by 4 bases and J by 6 bases. Germline V gives CDR1 SGHTS, CDR2 YDEGEE. CDR3 in DNA: TGTGCCAGCAGCCCGCAGGGGGCTTTTCTTCAGCCCCAGCATTTT. Translated: CASSPQGAFLQPQHF.

CDR3 residues: CASSLVAGGWDTQYF. Here the CDR3 DNA reads TGTGCCAGCAGTTTAGTAGCGGGAGGGTGGGATACGCAGTATTTT. This chain joins TRBV28 and TRBJ2-3; TRBD2 matches 11 bases. V trimming: 2 bases; J trimming: 6 bases; junction bases outside the gene matches: 4. This CDR3 region has 15 residues. Looked up from germline, CDR1 is MDHEN and CDR2 is SYDVKM.

This rearrangement joins TRBV24-1 to TRBJ2-5; D uncertain. Germline V gene lookup returns CDR1 KGHDR and CDR2 SFDVKD. V was shortened by 1 base and J by 5 bases, with 7 bases between the two germline ends. The CDR3 has 13 residues. The DNA of the CDR3 is TGTGCCACCAGTGATTTCCCGAGTGAGACCCAGTACTTC. Protein: CATSDFPSETQYF.

This clone was seen a handful of times. J is TRBJ2-7 and V is TRBV5-4, with TRBD1 identical over 8 bases. The V and J ends lost 4 bases and 6 bases, in that order; junction bases with no gene match: 9. Germline V gives CDR1 SGHNT, CDR2 YYREEE (reference sequence). The CDR3 totals 14 residues. CDR3 in DNA: TGTGCCAGCAGCGGACAGGGACGGTCCGGCGAGCAGTACTTC. Translation: CASSGQGRSGEQYF.